The present entry profiles one T cell receptor beta chain with its context. The antigen is undetermined. This sample stems from a study of cytomegalovirus exposure and HLA in healthy donors. The primer mix had 60 Vbeta and 13 Jbeta primers. TCRdb's copy holds only in-frame clones and misses some; the assay was immunoSEQ multiplex PCR. The sample lists under 150,000 clones, approximately 83% occurring once. Unmatched junction bases numbered 6, after V lost 5 bases and J lost 3 bases. Germline lookup yields CDR1 SGHNT and CDR2 YENEEA. The length of the CDR3 is 15 residues. Study findings and constraints: The authors confirmed in vitro that a few CMV-associated chains were specific for CMV antigens.

This clonotype was sampled from a woman aged 18-30 years in good health and CMV-seronegative. The sequenced material came from PBMCs. The chain uses TRBV11-3 and TRBJ2-2; TRBD1 matches 7 bases. The CDR3 nucleotides read TGTGCCAGCAGCCCCCGACAGGGAGACACCGGGGAGCTGTTTTTT. Amino acids: CASSPRQGDTGELFF.